The clone carrying this T cell receptor (beta chain) was counted only a few times. Its antigen is unidentified. TCRdb redid the calling of the 5' RACE reads with MiXCR, one entry per CDR3 protein. The table shows some 560,000 distinct CDR3 sequences, with 15% to 20% occurring only once. Germline CDR1 is LGHNA and CDR2 is YSLEER. V was pared by 4 bases and J by 6 bases, with 16 bases between. This CDR3 has 15 amino acids. The sample comes from a study of T cells after yellow fever vaccination. Findings of the study overall: Clones from primary vaccination mostly reappeared after the booster (over 95% CD4, roughly 87% CD8).

J is TRBJ2-1 and V is TRBV4-3, with D maybe TRBD2 (6 bases). Sequencing was performed on PBMCs, taken 15 days after the yellow fever booster vaccination. The TCR was taken from a man younger than 40 who received the YFV17D yellow fever vaccine. The CDR3 nucleotides are TGCGCCAGCAGCCCAATCCAGGAGGGGCGCAATGAGCAGTTCTTC. Its translation: CASSPIQEGRNEQFF.